This passage covers 11 T cell receptor beta chains from one sample sequenced in a study of tumor-infiltrating lymphocytes in primary liver carcinoma. Between 20 and 30 mg of unsorted bulk tissue served as the source from which RNA and DNA were co-extracted. The researchers produced TCR beta cDNA from roughly 550 ng total RNA with a constant-region primer. Slightly modified ARM-PCR, run as three nested multiplex PCR rounds, produced the TCR beta libraries. TRBV1-TRBV30 forward primers and a C-beta reverse primer were used in the first two PCR rounds, which each ran for about 11 cycles. TCRdb ran MiXCR on the multiplex PCR reads and lists one entry per CDR3 protein. This table holds 100,000 or so distinct CDR3 sequences, approximately 68% found once. The sequencing input was liver tumor tissue from sampling region 5. Subset: tumor region T5, tumor centre. These receptors were obtained from a woman aged 55-69 years with primary liver carcinoma and hepatitis B virus infection.

For this clonotype: This may stem from a read error, because a much larger clone lies one nucleotide away. V and J are TRBV7-8 and TRBJ1-1; D call uncertain. The CDR3 has 15 residues. Germline V gene sequence: CDR1 SGHVS, CDR2 FQNEAQ. In DNA form, the CDR3 reads TGTGCCAGCAGCTTCTTAAGGCGCGGGAACACTGAAGCTATCTTT. Translation gives CASSFLRRGNTEAIF.

A note on this clonotype: At one end the junction does not follow the germline gene, possibly because of a read error. CDR3 bases: TGTGCCAACAGCGCGACGAGCTCTGGGACCAACGTCCTGACTTTC. Protein: CANSATSSGTNVLTF. The chain couples TRBV11-2 to TRBJ2-6; unclear D gene. This CDR3 comprises 15 residues. Germline CDR1 SGHAT, CDR2 FQNNGV.

This clonotype occurred many times. The V call is TRBV6-5, the J call TRBJ1-1; 8 bases map to TRBD1. The CDR3 runs to 14 residues. The V gene's germline CDR1 is MNHEY and CDR2 SVGAGI. Germline trimming cut 6 bases from V and 4 bases from J; bases unmatched to any gene: 7. This chain's CDR3 is CASRTTGVGTEAFF. The CDR3 region has the DNA TGTGCCAGCAGAACGACAGGGGTGGGCACTGAAGCTTTCTTT.

The gene calls are TRBV18 and TRBJ1-5; D uncertain. The CDR3 is 13 amino acids. Trimming removed 3 bases at V and 9 bases at J, with 12 bases between. Germline V CDR1 and CDR2: KGHSH, LQKENI. In DNA, the CDR3 is TGTGCCAGCTCACCTACAGATTCAGGGCCCCAGCATTTT. This sequence encodes CASSPTDSGPQHF.

This clonotype was observed at least ten times. This sequence joins TRBV5-8 and TRBJ2-1, with D perhaps TRBD2 (6 bases). This CDR3 comprises 15 residues. Trimming shortened V by 5 bases and J by 2 bases, and 14 bases separated the two germline ends. Germline V lookup: CDR1 SGHTS, CDR2 YDEGEE. The CDR3 DNA reads TGTGCCAGCAGTCGTCTAGCGACCACCTACAATGAGCAGTTCTTC. Its protein product is CASSRLATTYNEQFF.

The chain joins TRBV28 to TRBJ2-5; 7 nucleotides line up with TRBD2. There are 15 residues in the CDR3. Germline CDR1 reads MDHEN; CDR2 reads SYDVKM. The junction had 10 bases not matched to a gene; V was cut back by 8 bases and J by 1 base. The CDR3 region is CASGGPGGAQETQYF. The CDR3 DNA reads TGTGCCAGCGGTGGCCCGGGAGGCGCCCAAGAGACCCAGTACTTC.

Concerning this clonotype: A much larger clone differs by one base, so this may be a read error. The chain uses TRBV12-5 and TRBJ1-1, with TRBD1 as a possible D gene (5 bases). Trimming pared 2 bases from V and 7 bases from J, leaving 17 bases between. Germline V CDR1 and CDR2: LGHNT, FRNRAP. The CDR3 totals 15 residues. The CDR3 spells CASGLWKGGTREAFF. The CDR3 nucleotides read TGTGCTAGTGGTTTGTGGAAGGGAGGGACCCGTGAAGCTTTCTTT.

This clonotype has a count of ten or more. The chain links TRBV11-3 to TRBJ2-7; the D call may be TRBD1 or TRBD2 (6 bases each). Per the germline V gene, CDR1 is SGHNT and CDR2 is YENEEA. V shed 5 bases and J shed 1 base, with 18 bases lying between them. The CDR3 is 16 amino acids. The CDR3 bases are TGTGCCAGCAGCGCCCGCGGGACACTACCTTCCTACGAGCAGTACTTC. Translated, it gives CASSARGTLPSYEQYF.

There are many counts of this clonotype. The chain is built from TRBV29-1 and TRBJ1-5, with D uncertain. The CDR3 is made up of 13 amino acids. From germline, CDR1 is SQVTM and CDR2 ANQGSEA. V lost 5 bases, J lost 4 bases, and 12 bases lay in between. The CDR3 region has the DNA TGCAGCGTTACAGAGACGGGAAATCAGCCCCAGCATTTT. Translated, it gives CSVTETGNQPQHF.

V is TRBV11-2 and J is TRBJ2-2; unclear D gene. The CDR3 consists of 17 residues. The germline gives CDR1 SGHAT, CDR2 FQNNGV. Trimming removed 7 bases at V and 0 bases at J, with 18 bases between. Here the CDR3 DNA reads TGTGCCAGCAATACCTGGACCAGCGCCGCGAACACCGGGGAGCTGTTTTTT. It is translated as CASNTWTSAANTGELFF.

This clonotype was seen ten or more times. V is TRBV12-3 or TRBV12-4 and J is TRBJ1-2; D possibly corresponds to TRBD1 (5 bases). V lost 5 bases to trimming and J lost 8 bases, with 12 bases between them. This CDR3 spans 12 amino acids. The DNA of the CDR3 is TGTGCCAGCAGTCGAGTGGGGGACGGCTACACCTTC. It specifies CASSRVGDGYTF.